Presented here are 24 T cell receptor beta chains from one specimen sequenced in a study of T cells expressing NK-cell markers. No DNA is given; TCRdb re-called the 5' RACE reads and lists each CDR3 protein once. This repertoire comprises roughly 120,000 distinct CDR3 sequences; its ten largest clones make up less than 20%. Sequencing was performed on blood T cells: a sorted CD56 or NKG2C T cell subset, CD4+ or CD8+ T cells, or bulk PBMC T cells (not recorded which). The source of these receptors is a woman between 18 and 69 years old in good health.

This chain connects TRBV20-1 to TRBJ1-5; there is no DNA to check the TCRdb D call of TRBD1. This CDR3 spans 14 amino acids. Germline values: CDR1 DFQATT, CDR2 SNEGSKA (reference sequence). The CDR3 here is CSAIQQGGNQPQHF.

The rearrangement uses TRBV28 and TRBJ2-5; TCRdb's D call, TRBD2, is unchecked because there is no DNA. In germline, CDR1 is MDHEN, CDR2 SYDVKM. The CDR3 covers 15 residues. This CDR3 is CASSLPRAGVETQYF.

V and J are TRBV7-3 and TRBJ2-1; checking the TCRdb D call of TRBD2 is not possible without DNA. CDR3 length: 13 residues. Germline CDR1 reads SGHTA; CDR2 reads FQGTGA. CDR3 amino acids: CASRGPASNEQFF.

The V gene is TRBV20-1, the J gene TRBJ2-3; with no DNA, the TCRdb D assignment of TRBD2 cannot be verified. The germline V gene has CDR1 DFQATT and CDR2 SNEGSKA (reference sequence). There are 18 residues in the CDR3. CDR3 sequence: CSARGAGLAGGPGDTQYF.

J is TRBJ2-1 and V is TRBV4-3. The length of the CDR3 is 15 residues. Germline-derived CDR1 and CDR2 are LGHNA and YSLEER. CDR3 sequence reads: CASSHHRGSYNEQFF.

The chain has TRBV29-1 and TRBJ2-1; TCRdb returns TRBD2, unconfirmable since there is no DNA. The V gene's germline CDR1 is SQVTM and CDR2 ANQGSEA. This CDR3 has 14 residues. The CDR3 loop reads CSVKLAGAYNEQFF.

V usage is TRBV6-5 and J usage is TRBJ2-2; TCRdb's D gene call, TRBD1, goes unchecked for lack of DNA. Germline assignment: CDR1 MNHEY and CDR2 SVGAGI. This CDR3 has 14 amino acids. This chain's CDR3 is CASSYSRGAGELFF.

This chain connects TRBV14 to TRBJ2-5; TCRdb outputs TRBD2, but without DNA this stays unchecked. The CDR3 contains 16 residues. Germline assignment: CDR1 SGHDN and CDR2 FVKESK. The chain's CDR3 is CASSQEGSGAPETQYF. Together with reference TRBV14 and TRBJ2-5, the CDR3 gives the full variable domain: EAGVTQFPSHSVIEKGQTVTLRCDPISGHDNLYWYRRVMGKEIKFLLHFVKESKQDESGMPNNRFLAERTGGTYSTLKVQPAELEDSGVYFCASSQEGSGAPETQYFGPGTRLLVL.

The chain couples TRBV27 to TRBJ2-1; TCRdb names TRBD2, which stays unverified in the absence of DNA. Looked up from germline, CDR1 is MNHEY and CDR2 is SMNVEV (reference sequence). The length of the CDR3 is 15 residues. CDR3 region: CASSSRTSTYNEQFF.

This chain joins TRBV6-1 and TRBJ2-7. The CDR3 runs 14 residues. Germline assignment: CDR1 MNHNS and CDR2 SASEGT. CDR3 sequence: CASSEIRWGYEQYF.

The chain uses TRBV7-9 and TRBJ2-1; TCRdb picks TRBD2, but there is no DNA to check that call. The CDR3 runs to 14 residues. Germline assignment: CDR1 SEHNR and CDR2 FQNEAQ (reference sequence). The CDR3 loop is CASRAAHRVNEQFF.

The chain joins TRBV6-5 to TRBJ2-1; the D gene TCRdb calls, TRBD1, cannot be checked with no DNA. Per germline, CDR1 MNHEY and CDR2 SVGAGI. CDR3 length: 16 amino acids. Here the CDR3 reads CASSYLAGTTYNEQFF.

The chain combines TRBV27 with TRBJ1-3. CDR1 and CDR2 from the germline V gene are MNHEY and SMNVEV (reference sequence). The CDR3 spans 14 residues. The CDR3 reads CASSSGGPGNTIYF.

The chain's CDR3 is CASSSHVAGSSYDEQFF. This chain connects TRBV6-2 or TRBV6-3 to TRBJ2-1; TCRdb's assignment of TRBD2 cannot be checked, as there is no DNA. The germline V gene has CDR1 MNHEY and CDR2 SVGEGT. This CDR3 comprises 17 residues.

The chain employs TRBV20-1 and TRBJ2-7; as DNA is missing, the TRBD2 call by TCRdb cannot be tested. The germline V gene encodes CDR1 DFQATT and CDR2 SNEGSKA (reference sequence). The CDR3 extends over 17 amino acids. The CDR3 is CSANPPGLAGRNHEQYF.

The chain employs TRBV28 and TRBJ2-7; TCRdb's assignment of TRBD1 cannot be checked, as there is no DNA. Germline CDR1 reads MDHEN; CDR2 reads SYDVKM. CDR3 length equals 12 residues. The CDR3 sequence is CASGTGNYEQYF.

The J gene is TRBJ2-4, the V gene TRBV20-1; there is no DNA to check the TCRdb D call of TRBD1. CDR1 and CDR2 (germline): DFQATT, SNEGSKA (reference sequence). The CDR3 is 15 residues long. The CDR3 sequence is CSSFPWSGGENIQYF.

The chain couples TRBV7-2 to TRBJ2-5; TCRdb's D call of TRBD1 is untestable without DNA. The CDR3 loop spans 14 amino acids. CDR1 SGHTA and CDR2 FQGNSA come from the germline V gene. CDR3 in amino acids: CASSSGQGKETQYF.

The chain joins TRBV9 to TRBJ2-6. CDR1 and CDR2 (germline): SGDLS, YYNGEE. The CDR3 extends over 17 amino acids. This CDR3 reads CASSGGSMVSGANVLTF. Based on the CDR3 plus reference TRBV9 and TRBJ2-6, the full variable domain is DSGVTQTPKHLITATGQRVTLRCSPRSGDLSVYWYQQSLDQGLQFLIQYYNGEERAKGNILERFSAQQFPDLHSELNLSSLELGDSALYFCASSGGSMVSGANVLTFGAGSRLTVL.

The V call is TRBV5-6, the J call TRBJ2-2. The CDR3 is made up of 12 amino acids. CDR1 is SGHDT and CDR2 is YYEEEE in the germline V gene. The CDR3 region is CASSLSAGELFF.

The V call is TRBV12-3 or TRBV12-4, the J call TRBJ1-2. CDR3 length: 13 residues. The CDR3 region is CASTPGGFYGYTF.

The chain carries TRBV4-1 and TRBJ1-5; as DNA is missing, the TRBD1 call by TCRdb cannot be tested. Germline V gives CDR1 MGHRA, CDR2 YSYEKL. CDR3 size: 15 residues. CDR3 protein: CASSHRGLGKQPQHF.

This chain uses TRBV20-1 with TRBJ2-3; TCRdb outputs TRBD2, but without DNA this stays unchecked. Germline loops: CDR1 DFQATT, CDR2 SNEGSKA (reference sequence). The CDR3 covers 15 residues. The CDR3: CSARGEGLEADTQYF.

The genes are TRBV11-2 and TRBJ2-3. This CDR3 has 15 residues. Germline values: CDR1 SGHAT, CDR2 FQNNGV. This chain's CDR3 is CASSLDFGHTDTQYF. The entire variable domain, with the rest obtained from reference TRBV11-2 and TRBJ2-3, is as follows: EAGVAQSPRYKIIEKRQSVAFWCNPISGHATLYWYQQILGQGPKLLIQFQNNGVVDDSQLPKDRFSAERLKGVDSTLKIQPAKLEDSAVYLCASSLDFGHTDTQYFGPGTRLTVL.